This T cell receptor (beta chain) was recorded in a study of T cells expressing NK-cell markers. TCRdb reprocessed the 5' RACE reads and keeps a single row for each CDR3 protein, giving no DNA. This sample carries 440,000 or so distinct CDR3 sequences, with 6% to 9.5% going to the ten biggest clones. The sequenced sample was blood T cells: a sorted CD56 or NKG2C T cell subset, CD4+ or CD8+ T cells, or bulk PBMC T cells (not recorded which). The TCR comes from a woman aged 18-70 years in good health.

This chain's CDR3 is CASSLLQGAVEAFF. This rearrangement joins TRBV7-9 to TRBJ1-1; TCRdb indicates TRBD1, and absent DNA this call remains unverified. Germline loops: CDR1 SEHNR, CDR2 FQNEAQ (reference sequence). The CDR3 loop spans 14 amino acids.